Following are 3 T cell receptor beta chains from one sample sequenced in a study of blood T cells in healthy people across ages. A J-beta primer mix and a sample-barcoded 5' primer were used in a second PCR of about 7 to 12 cycles. Each CDR3 protein is one row after TCRdb ran MiXCR on the 5' RACE reads. The sample yields approximately 1.5 million distinct CDR3 sequences, less than 45% seen once. The sample was blood. The source of these receptors is a woman aged 18-30 years in good health.

The chain couples TRBV3-1 to TRBJ2-4, with TRBD2 matching 7 bases. The DNA end lines up better with TRBJ2-7; the J call may be wrong. Germline V gene sequence: CDR1 LGHDT, CDR2 YNNKEL (reference sequence). The CDR3 is made up of 12 amino acids. CDR3 sequence (DNA): TGTGCCAGCAGCCGGGACTACCACGAGCAGTACTTC. Translating gives CASSRDYHEQYF.

The V and J genes are TRBV6-2 or TRBV6-3 and TRBJ2-1; possibly TRBD2 for D (5 bases). The germline V gene has CDR1 MNHEY and CDR2 SVGEGT. Trimming stripped 2 bases from V and 9 bases from J, with 8 bases between. The CDR3 contains 12 residues. CDR3 loop: CASSYPEGEQFF. The CDR3 DNA sequence: TGTGCCAGCAGTTACCCCGAGGGTGAGCAGTTCTTC.

The chain carries TRBV6-2 or TRBV6-3 and TRBJ1-2; a possible D gene is TRBD1 (5 bases). Trimming took 6 bases from V and 8 from J, leaving 16 bases between them. There are 13 residues in the CDR3. Germline-derived CDR1 and CDR2 are MNHEY and SVGEGT. CDR3 in amino acids: CASSPGSRGGYTF. In DNA form, the CDR3 reads TGTGCCAGCAGCCCCGGCTCCCGGGGCGGCTACACCTTC.